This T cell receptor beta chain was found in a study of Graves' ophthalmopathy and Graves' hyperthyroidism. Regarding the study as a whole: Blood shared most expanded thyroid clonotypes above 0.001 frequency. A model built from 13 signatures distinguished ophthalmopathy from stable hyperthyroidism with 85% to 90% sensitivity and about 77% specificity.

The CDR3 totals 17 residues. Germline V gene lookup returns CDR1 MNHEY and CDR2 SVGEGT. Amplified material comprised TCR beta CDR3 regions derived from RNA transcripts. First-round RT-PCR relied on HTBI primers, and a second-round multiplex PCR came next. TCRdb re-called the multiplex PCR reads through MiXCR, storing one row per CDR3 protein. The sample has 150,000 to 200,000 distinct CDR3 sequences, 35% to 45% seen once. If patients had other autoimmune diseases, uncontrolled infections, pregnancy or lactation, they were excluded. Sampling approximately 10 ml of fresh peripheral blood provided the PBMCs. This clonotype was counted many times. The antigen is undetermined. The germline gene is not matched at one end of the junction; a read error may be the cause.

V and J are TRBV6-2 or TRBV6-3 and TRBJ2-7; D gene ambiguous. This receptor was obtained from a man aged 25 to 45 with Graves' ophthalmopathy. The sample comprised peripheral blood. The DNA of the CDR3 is TGTACCAGCAGTTACTCCCTCATTCCACAAAGGGCCCACGAGCAGTACTTC. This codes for CTSSYSLIPQRAHEQYF.